Presented here are 12 T cell receptor beta chains from one specimen sequenced in a study of identical twins. TCRdb re-derived calls from the 5' RACE reads in MiXCR, one entry per CDR3 protein. The data show about 1.7 million distinct CDR3 sequences, less than 40% seen once. The sample taken for sequencing was cord blood. These receptors were obtained from a newborn girl in good health.

The rearrangement uses TRBV20-1 and TRBJ1-5; D gene uncertain. This CDR3 contains 15 residues. Germline values: CDR1 DFQATT, CDR2 SNEGSKA (reference sequence). V lost 0 bases to trimming and J lost 0 bases, with 9 bases between them. CDR3 coding DNA: TGCAGTGCTAGAGAGAACAGTTATAGCAATCAGCCCCAGCATTTT. It is translated as CSARENSYSNQPQHF.

The chain joins TRBV7-9 to TRBJ1-2; 7 nucleotides agree with TRBD1. Germline V CDR1 and CDR2: SEHNR, FQNEAQ (reference sequence). The CDR3 spans 13 residues. V shed 5 bases and J 7 bases; nucleotides not matched to a gene: 7. In DNA form, the CDR3 reads TGTGCCAGCAGCCCTCGGGGACAGTCTGGCTACACCTTC. This gives the protein CASSPRGQSGYTF.

This clonotype was counted between two and nine times. The chain couples TRBV4-2 to TRBJ2-7; TRBD1 matches at 10 bases. The germline V gene has CDR1 LGHNA and CDR2 YNFKEQ. After removal of 4 bases from V and 0 bases from J, the junction contained 6 bases not matched to a gene. This CDR3 comprises 16 residues. The CDR3 nucleotides read TGTGCCAGCAGCCCCCGGGACAGGGGCGTCTCCTACGAGCAGTACTTC. Translated, it gives CASSPRDRGVSYEQYF.

V gene TRBV7-2 combines with J gene TRBJ2-3; 7 positions match TRBD2. V was pared by 5 bases and J by 3 bases, with 8 bases of the junction left unmatched. The CDR3 is made up of 15 amino acids. CDR1 and CDR2 from the germline V gene are SGHTA and FQGNSA. In DNA form, the CDR3 reads TGTGCCAGCAGCCCGGACGGGACTAAAACAGATACGCAGTATTTT. It encodes CASSPDGTKTDTQYF.

As for this clonotype: This may be a read error, as it is one base from a much larger clone. The chain is built from TRBV4-2 and TRBJ2-7; D call uncertain. Germline CDR1 LGHNA, CDR2 YNFKEQ. The CDR3 totals 14 residues. The CDR3 DNA follows: TGTGTCAGCAGCCAAGATAAGGGTTCCTACGAGCAGTACTTC. Amino acid sequence: CVSSQDKGSYEQYF.

V usage is TRBV3-1 and J usage is TRBJ2-1, with TRBD2 matching 7 bases. J gave up 7 bases and V 8 bases, and 8 bases lay outside the gene matches. Germline values: CDR1 LGHDT, CDR2 YNNKEL (reference sequence). This CDR3 is 13 amino acids long. The CDR3 reads CASAWTSRNEQFF. Here the CDR3 DNA reads TGTGCCAGCGCCTGGACTAGTCGGAATGAGCAGTTCTTC.

This clonotype has a handful of counts. The V gene is TRBV20-1, the J gene TRBJ2-3; D gene unclear. The germline CDR1 and CDR2 sequences are DFQATT and SNEGSKA (reference sequence). V was pared by 4 bases and J by 3 bases, with 11 bases between. The CDR3 extends over 13 amino acids. The chain's CDR3 is CSAKRLGTDTQYF. CDR3 sequence (DNA): TGCAGTGCTAAACGGCTGGGAACAGATACGCAGTATTTT.

The chain combines TRBV24-1 with TRBJ2-1; D is undetermined. Trimming left V 2 bases short and J 7 bases short, with 8 bases between. CDR1 and CDR2 (germline): KGHDR, SFDVKD. CDR3 length: 13 amino acids. The CDR3 reads CATSDSQRNEQFF. The CDR3 DNA reads TGTGCCACCAGTGATTCACAGAGGAATGAGCAGTTCTTC.

V and J are TRBV29-1 and TRBJ1-1; D is uncertain. Trimming took off 3 bases at V and 1 base at J, with 15 bases between the two ends. CDR1 is SQVTM and CDR2 is ANQGSEA in the germline V gene. CDR3 length equals 15 residues. In DNA, the CDR3 is TGCAGCGTTGAGGACTTTTGGACCACGAACACTGAAGCTTTCTTT. Its protein product is CSVEDFWTTNTEAFF.

The V gene is TRBV20-1, the J gene TRBJ2-1; TRBD2 matches 8 bases. The CDR3 runs 14 residues. V lost 5 bases to trimming and J lost 3 bases; unmatched junction nucleotides: 6. The germline gives CDR1 DFQATT, CDR2 SNEGSKA (reference sequence). Written as DNA, the CDR3 is TGCAGTGCTGGTACGGGGGGGCTCTACAATGAGCAGTTCTTC. Translated, it gives CSAGTGGLYNEQFF.

This clonotype came up a few times. The DNA of the CDR3 is TGTGCCTTACTAAATGACCACCCTCGAGGGGGAGGCCATGAGCAGTTCTTC. The encoded protein is CALLNDHPRGGGHEQFF. This chain links TRBV10-3 with TRBJ2-1; D assignment may be TRBD1 or TRBD2 (6 bases each). The CDR3 has 17 amino acids. V gave up 11 bases and J gave up 8 bases, with 31 bases separating them. Germline V gene lookup returns CDR1 ENHRY and CDR2 SYGVKD.

The V call is TRBV7-9, the J call TRBJ1-1; perhaps TRBD1 as D (5 bases). In germline, CDR1 is SEHNR, CDR2 FQNEAQ (reference sequence). Trimming took 0 bases from V and 5 from J, leaving 13 bases between them. This CDR3 has 15 residues. CDR3 nucleotide sequence: TGTGCCAGCAGCTTAGCGGGGGTGCTACTGACTGAAGCTTTCTTT. As protein: CASSLAGVLLTEAFF.